This TCR beta chain is from a study of blood T cell repertoires in COVID-19. Across the study: T cells, B-cell-depleted T cells, or PBMCs supplied cDNA or gDNA.

CDR1 and CDR2 from the germline V gene are MNHEY and SVGEGT. The V end was cut by 4 bases, the J end by 8 bases, with 22 bases between. The CDR3 is made up of 16 amino acids. Enrolled through a virtual design, the participants were between roughly 18 and 100 years of age and came from 24 US areas. Measured with immunoSEQ multiplex PCR; TCRdb has only the in-frame clones, and not every one. The sample contains about 210,000 clones, 80% to 90% of which appear only once. Sequencing input: PBMCs or T cells enriched from blood (not recorded which). This rearrangement joins TRBV6-2 or TRBV6-3 to TRBJ2-3; D is perhaps TRBD2 (5 bases). The TCR originated in a man aged 25 to 40 in a cohort exposed to, infected with or recovered from COVID-19 (not recorded which). DNA of the CDR3: TGTGCCAGCAGTTCCATTCTTCTAGTCCGGGCGGGTACGCAGTATTTT. It codes for CASSSILLVRAGTQYF.